The clone carrying this TCR beta chain has just a few counts. Its target is not known. V was shortened by 11 bases and J by 0 bases, with 26 bases between the two germline ends. CDR3 length: 18 amino acids. CDR1 is SNHLY and CDR2 is FYNNEI in the germline V gene. The sample comes from a study of T-cell reconstitution after alpha-beta-depleted transplantation in children. A library of TCRbeta sequences, prepared with unique molecular identifiers, was generated. TCRdb re-analysed the PCR reads in MiXCR, keeping a single row per CDR3 protein. The sample shows 60,000 to 70,000 distinct CDR3 sequences, around 4.7% of them seen only once. Study-wide results and caveats: At the one-year point after transplant, T-cell counts and TCRbeta diversity were found to come mostly from T cells that had been newly produced.

This specimen was PBMCs, mostly from graft donor cells, taken 180 days after TCRalphabeta/CD19-depleted stem cell transplant. The V gene is TRBV2, the J gene TRBJ2-1; tentative D call: TRBD1 (5 bases). The clonotype comes from a boy under three years old who had a stem cell transplant for acute myeloid leukemia, so the T cells may come from the graft donor. Here the CDR3 DNA reads TGTGCCTTCAGTTCTAGGTGGGGCAGTCTCCCCTCCTACAATGAGCAGTTCTTC. This codes for CAFSSRWGSLPSYNEQFF. The full variable domain, completed using reference TRBV2 and TRBJ2-1, is EPEVTQTPSHQVTQMGQEVILRCVPISNHLYFYWYRQILGQKVEFLVSFYNNEISEKSEIFDDQFSVERPDGSNFTLKIRSTKLEDSAMYFCAFSSRWGSLPSYNEQFFGPGTRLTVL.